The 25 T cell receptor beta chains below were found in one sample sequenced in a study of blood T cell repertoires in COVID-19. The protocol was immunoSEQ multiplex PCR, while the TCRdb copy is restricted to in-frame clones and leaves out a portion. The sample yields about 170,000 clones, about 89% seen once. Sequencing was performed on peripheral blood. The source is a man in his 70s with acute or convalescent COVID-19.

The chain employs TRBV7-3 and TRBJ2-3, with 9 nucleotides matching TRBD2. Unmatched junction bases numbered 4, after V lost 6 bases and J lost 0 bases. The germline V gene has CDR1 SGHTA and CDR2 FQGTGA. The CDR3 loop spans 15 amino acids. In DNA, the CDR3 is TGTGCCAGCAGTCCTAGCGGGGCTAGCACAGATACGCAGTATTTT. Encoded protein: CASSPSGASTDTQYF.

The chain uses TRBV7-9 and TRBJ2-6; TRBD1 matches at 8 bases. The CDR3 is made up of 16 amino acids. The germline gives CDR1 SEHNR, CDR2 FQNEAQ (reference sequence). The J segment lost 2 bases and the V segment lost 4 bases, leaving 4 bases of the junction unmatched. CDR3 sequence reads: CASSSPGGPGANVLTF. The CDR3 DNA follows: TGTGCCAGCAGCTCCCCAGGGGGCCCTGGGGCCAACGTCCTGACTTTC. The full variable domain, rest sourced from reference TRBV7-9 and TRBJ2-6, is DTGVSQNPRHKITKRGQNVTFRCDPISEHNRLYWYRQTLGQGPEFLTYFQNEAQLEKSRLLSDRFSAERPKGSFSTLEIQRTEQGDSAMYLCASSSPGGPGANVLTFGAGSRLTVL.

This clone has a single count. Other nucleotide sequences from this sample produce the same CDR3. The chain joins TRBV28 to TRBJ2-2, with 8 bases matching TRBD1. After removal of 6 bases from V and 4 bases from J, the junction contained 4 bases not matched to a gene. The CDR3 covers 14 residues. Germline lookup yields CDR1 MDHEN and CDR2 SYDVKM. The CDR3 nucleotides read TGTGCCAGCAGGGGAGGACAGGGCACCGGGGAGCTGTTTTTT. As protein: CASRGGQGTGELFF. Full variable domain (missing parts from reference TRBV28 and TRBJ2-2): DVKVTQSSRYLVKRTGEKVFLECVQDMDHENMFWYRQDPGLGLRLIYFSYDVKMKEKGDIPEGYSVSREKKERFSLILESASTNQTSMYLCASRGGQGTGELFFGEGSRLTVL.

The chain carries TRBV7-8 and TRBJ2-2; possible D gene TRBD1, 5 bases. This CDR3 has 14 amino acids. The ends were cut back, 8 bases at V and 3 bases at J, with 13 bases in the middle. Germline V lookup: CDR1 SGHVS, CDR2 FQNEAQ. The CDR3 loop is CASSLGAHTGELFF. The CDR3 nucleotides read TGTGCCAGCTCCCTAGGGGCCCACACCGGGGAGCTGTTTTTT.

This CDR3 is CASLGRAGETQYF. Here the CDR3 DNA reads TGCGCCAGCTTAGGCAGGGCCGGGGAGACCCAGTACTTC. The V and J genes are TRBV5-1 and TRBJ2-5; D may be TRBD1 (5 bases). This CDR3 region has 13 residues. Germline assignment: CDR1 SGHRS and CDR2 YFSETQ. Trimming took off 7 bases at V and 5 bases at J, with 15 bases between the two ends.

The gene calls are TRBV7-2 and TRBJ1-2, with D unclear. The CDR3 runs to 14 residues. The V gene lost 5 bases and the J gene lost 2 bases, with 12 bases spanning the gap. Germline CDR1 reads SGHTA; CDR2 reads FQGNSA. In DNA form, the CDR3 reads TGTGCCAGCAGCGCATATGCGGCGAACTATGGCTACACCTTC. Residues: CASSAYAANYGYTF.

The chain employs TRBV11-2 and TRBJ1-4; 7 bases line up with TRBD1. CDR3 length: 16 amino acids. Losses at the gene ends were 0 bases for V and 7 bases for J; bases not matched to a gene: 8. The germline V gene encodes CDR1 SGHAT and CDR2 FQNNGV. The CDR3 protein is CASSLELARGTEKLFF. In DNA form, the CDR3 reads TGTGCCAGCAGCTTAGAACTCGCCAGGGGGACTGAAAAACTGTTTTTT. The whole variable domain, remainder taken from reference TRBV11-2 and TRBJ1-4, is EAGVAQSPRYKIIEKRQSVAFWCNPISGHATLYWYQQILGQGPKLLIQFQNNGVVDDSQLPKDRFSAERLKGVDSTLKIQPAKLEDSAVYLCASSLELARGTEKLFFGSGTQLSVL.

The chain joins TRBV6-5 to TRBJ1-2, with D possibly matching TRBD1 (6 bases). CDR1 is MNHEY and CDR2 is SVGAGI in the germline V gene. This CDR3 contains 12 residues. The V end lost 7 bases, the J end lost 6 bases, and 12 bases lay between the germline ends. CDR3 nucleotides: TGTGCCAGCACTCTCGGGACAAATGGCTACACCTTC. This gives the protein CASTLGTNGYTF.

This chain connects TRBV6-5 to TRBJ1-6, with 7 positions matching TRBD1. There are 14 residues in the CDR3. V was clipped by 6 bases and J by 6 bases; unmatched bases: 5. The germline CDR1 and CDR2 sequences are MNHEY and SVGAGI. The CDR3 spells CASRTDRANSPLHF. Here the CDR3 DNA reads TGTGCCAGCAGGACCGACAGGGCTAATTCACCCCTCCACTTT.

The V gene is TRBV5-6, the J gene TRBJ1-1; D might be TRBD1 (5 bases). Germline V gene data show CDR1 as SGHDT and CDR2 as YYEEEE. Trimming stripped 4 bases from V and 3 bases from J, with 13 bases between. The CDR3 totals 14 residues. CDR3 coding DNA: TGTGCCAGCAGCCATTCAGGGTGGGACACTGAAGCTTTCTTT. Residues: CASSHSGWDTEAFF.

Here the CDR3 reads CASSLTPSGFGELFF. Here the CDR3 DNA reads TGTGCCAGCAGCTTAACCCCTAGCGGATTCGGGGAGCTGTTTTTT. The gene calls are TRBV7-3 and TRBJ2-2, with 7 positions matching TRBD2. From germline, CDR1 is SGHTA and CDR2 FQGTGA. The CDR3 is 15 residues long. Trimming at V came to 0 bases and at J to 7 bases, leaving 5 bases not matched to a gene.

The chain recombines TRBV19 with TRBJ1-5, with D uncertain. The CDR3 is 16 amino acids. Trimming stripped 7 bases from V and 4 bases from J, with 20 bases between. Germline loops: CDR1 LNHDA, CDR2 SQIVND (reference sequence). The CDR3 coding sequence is TGTGCCAGTACCATAGGCCCTGGACGGGAGAATCAGCCCCAGCATTTT. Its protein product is CASTIGPGRENQPQHF.

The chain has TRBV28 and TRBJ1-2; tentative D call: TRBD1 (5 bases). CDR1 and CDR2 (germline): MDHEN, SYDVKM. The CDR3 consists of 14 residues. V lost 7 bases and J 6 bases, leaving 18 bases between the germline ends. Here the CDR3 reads CASTQGALPDGYTF. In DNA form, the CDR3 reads TGTGCCAGCACCCAAGGGGCACTCCCTGATGGCTACACCTTC.

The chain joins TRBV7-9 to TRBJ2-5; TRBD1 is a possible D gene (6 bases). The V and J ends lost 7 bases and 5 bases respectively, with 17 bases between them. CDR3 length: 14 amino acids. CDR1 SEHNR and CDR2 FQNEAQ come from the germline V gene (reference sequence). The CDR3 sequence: CASTFGGALETQYF. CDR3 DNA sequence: TGTGCCAGCACTTTTGGGGGCGCATTGGAGACCCAGTACTTC.

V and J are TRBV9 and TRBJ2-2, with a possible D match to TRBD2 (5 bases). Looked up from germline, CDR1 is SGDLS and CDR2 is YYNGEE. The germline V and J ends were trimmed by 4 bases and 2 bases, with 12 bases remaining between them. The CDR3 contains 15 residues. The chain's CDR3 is CASSSRRTNTGELFF. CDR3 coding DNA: TGTGCCAGCAGCTCCCGACGGACTAACACCGGGGAGCTGTTTTTT.

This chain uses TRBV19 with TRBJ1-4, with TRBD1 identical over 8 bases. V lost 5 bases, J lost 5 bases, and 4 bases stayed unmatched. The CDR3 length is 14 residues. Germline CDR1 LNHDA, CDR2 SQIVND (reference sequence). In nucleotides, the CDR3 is TGTGCCAGTAGTCCGGGACAGGAGAATGAAAAACTGTTTTTT. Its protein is CASSPGQENEKLFF.

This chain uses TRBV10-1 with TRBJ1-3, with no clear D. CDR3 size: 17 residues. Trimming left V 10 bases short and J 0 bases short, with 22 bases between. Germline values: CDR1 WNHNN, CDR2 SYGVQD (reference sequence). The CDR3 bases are TGCGCCACCGATGAACTTGGGCAACTCAGCTCTGGAAACACCATATATTTT. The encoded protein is CATDELGQLSSGNTIYF.

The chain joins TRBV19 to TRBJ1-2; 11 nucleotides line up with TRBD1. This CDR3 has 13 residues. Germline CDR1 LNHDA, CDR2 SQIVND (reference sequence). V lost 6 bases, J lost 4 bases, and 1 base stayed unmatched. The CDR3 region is CASRGQGGYGYTF. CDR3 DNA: TGTGCCAGTAGGGGACAGGGGGGCTATGGCTACACCTTC.

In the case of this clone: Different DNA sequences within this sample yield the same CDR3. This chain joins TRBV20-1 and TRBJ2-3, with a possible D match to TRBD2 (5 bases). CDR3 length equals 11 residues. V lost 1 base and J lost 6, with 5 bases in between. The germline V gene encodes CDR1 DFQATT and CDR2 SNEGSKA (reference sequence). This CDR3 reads CSARVADTQYF. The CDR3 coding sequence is TGCAGTGCTAGAGTAGCGGATACGCAGTATTTT.

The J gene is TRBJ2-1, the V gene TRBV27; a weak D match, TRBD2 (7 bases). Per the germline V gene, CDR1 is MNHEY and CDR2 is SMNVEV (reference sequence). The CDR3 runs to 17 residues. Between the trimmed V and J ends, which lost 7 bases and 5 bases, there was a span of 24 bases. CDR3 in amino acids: CASKPLILGGGNNEQFF. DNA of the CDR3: TGTGCCAGCAAACCGTTAATCCTGGGGGGGGGCAACAATGAGCAGTTCTTC.

The CDR3 spells CASSLDGREETQYF. DNA for the CDR3: TGTGCCAGCAGCTTGGATGGCAGGGAAGAGACCCAGTACTTC. The chain combines TRBV5-4 with TRBJ2-5; the D gene is possibly TRBD1 (5 bases). Per germline, CDR1 SGHNT and CDR2 YYREEE (reference sequence). Trimming took off 0 bases at V and 3 bases at J, with 9 bases between the two ends. The CDR3 is 14 amino acids.

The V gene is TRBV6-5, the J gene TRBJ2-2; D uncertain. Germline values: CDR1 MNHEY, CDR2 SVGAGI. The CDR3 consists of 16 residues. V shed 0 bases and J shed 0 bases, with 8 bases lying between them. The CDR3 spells CASSYSGGPNTGELFF. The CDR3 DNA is TGTGCCAGCAGTTACTCAGGTGGGCCGAACACCGGGGAGCTGTTTTTT.

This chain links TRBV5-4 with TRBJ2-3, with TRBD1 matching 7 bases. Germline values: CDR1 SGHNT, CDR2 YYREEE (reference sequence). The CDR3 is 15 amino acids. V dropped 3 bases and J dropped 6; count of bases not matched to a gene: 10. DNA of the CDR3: TGTGCCAGCAGCTCCCCGACAGGGTCATCGGATACGCAGTATTTT. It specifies CASSSPTGSSDTQYF.

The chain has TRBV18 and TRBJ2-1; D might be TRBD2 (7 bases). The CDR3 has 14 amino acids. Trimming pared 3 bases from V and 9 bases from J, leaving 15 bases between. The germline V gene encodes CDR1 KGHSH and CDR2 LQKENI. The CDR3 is CASSPLGGRGEQFF. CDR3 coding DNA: TGTGCCAGCTCACCGCTGGGGGGGCGAGGTGAGCAGTTCTTC.

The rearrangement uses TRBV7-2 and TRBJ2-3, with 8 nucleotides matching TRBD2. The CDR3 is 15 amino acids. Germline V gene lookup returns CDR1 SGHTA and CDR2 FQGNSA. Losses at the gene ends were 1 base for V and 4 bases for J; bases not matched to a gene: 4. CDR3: CASSLVGTRADTQYF. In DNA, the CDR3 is TGTGCCAGCAGCTTAGTCGGGACTAGGGCAGATACGCAGTATTTT.